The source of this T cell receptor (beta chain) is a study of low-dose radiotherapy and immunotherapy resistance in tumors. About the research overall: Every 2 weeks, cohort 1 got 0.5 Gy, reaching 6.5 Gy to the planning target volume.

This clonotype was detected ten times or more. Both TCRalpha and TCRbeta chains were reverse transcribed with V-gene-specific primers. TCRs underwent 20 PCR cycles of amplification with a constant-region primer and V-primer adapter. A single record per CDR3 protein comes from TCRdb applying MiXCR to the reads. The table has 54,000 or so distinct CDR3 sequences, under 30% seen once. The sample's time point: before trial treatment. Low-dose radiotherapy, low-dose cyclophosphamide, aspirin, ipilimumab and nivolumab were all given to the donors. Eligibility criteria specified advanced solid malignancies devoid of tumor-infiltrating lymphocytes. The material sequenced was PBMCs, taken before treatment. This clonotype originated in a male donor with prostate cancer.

CDR3 sequence: CASSYSNAGATDTQYF. In DNA, the CDR3 is TGTGCCAGCAGTTACTCGAACGCGGGAGCCACAGATACGCAGTATTTT. The V and J genes are TRBV6-6 and TRBJ2-3, with 7 bases identical to TRBD2. V trimming: 0 bases; J trimming: 2 bases; junction bases outside the gene matches: 5. Germline V gene lookup returns CDR1 MNHNY and CDR2 SVGAGI (reference sequence). The CDR3 has 16 residues.